Shown below are 2 T cell receptor beta chains from a single sample sequenced in a study of T-cell reconstitution after alpha-beta-depleted transplantation in children. Preparation of the TCRbeta library used unique molecular identifiers. Using its own MiXCR run on the PCR reads, TCRdb lists one record per CDR3 protein. Of around 380,000 distinct CDR3 sequences in the sample, under 13% were seen once. The sequences come from PBMCs from the stem cell graft donor, collected from the stem cell graft. The source is a human donor who donated a stem cell graft to a child with acute myeloid leukemia.

CDR3 nucleotides: TGTGCCAGCAGTTCGCAGACTAGCTCCCGCACCGGGGAGCTGTTTTTT. This gives the protein CASSSQTSSRTGELFF. The gene calls are TRBV6-5 and TRBJ2-2; 7 bases line up with TRBD2. The CDR3 has 16 residues. Germline-derived CDR1 and CDR2 are MNHEY and SVGAGI. J gave up 4 bases and V 4 bases, and 9 bases lay outside the gene matches.

This CDR3 reads CASSTSSGGADEQFF. CDR3 bases: TGTGCCAGCAGCACATCTAGCGGGGGGGCCGATGAGCAGTTCTTC. The rearrangement uses TRBV9 and TRBJ2-1, with TRBD2 matching over 12 bases. CDR3 length: 15 residues. CDR1 is SGDLS and CDR2 is YYNGEE in the germline V gene. The V segment lost 4 bases and the J segment 8 bases; nucleotides outside the gene matches: 7.